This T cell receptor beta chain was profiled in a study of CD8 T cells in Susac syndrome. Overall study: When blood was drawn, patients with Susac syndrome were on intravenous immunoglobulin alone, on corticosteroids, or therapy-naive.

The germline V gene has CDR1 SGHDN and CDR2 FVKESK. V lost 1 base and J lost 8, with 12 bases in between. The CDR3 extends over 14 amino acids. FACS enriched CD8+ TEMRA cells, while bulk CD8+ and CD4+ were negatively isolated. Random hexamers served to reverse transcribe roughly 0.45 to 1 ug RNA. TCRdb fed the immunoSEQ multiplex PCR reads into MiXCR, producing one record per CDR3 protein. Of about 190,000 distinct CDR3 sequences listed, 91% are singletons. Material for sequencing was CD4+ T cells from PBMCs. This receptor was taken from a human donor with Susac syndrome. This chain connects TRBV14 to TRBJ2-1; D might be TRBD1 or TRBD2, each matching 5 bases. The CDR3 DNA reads TGTGCCAGCAGCCAAGTCGTGGGGGACCATGAGCAGTTCTTC. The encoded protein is CASSQVVGDHEQFF.